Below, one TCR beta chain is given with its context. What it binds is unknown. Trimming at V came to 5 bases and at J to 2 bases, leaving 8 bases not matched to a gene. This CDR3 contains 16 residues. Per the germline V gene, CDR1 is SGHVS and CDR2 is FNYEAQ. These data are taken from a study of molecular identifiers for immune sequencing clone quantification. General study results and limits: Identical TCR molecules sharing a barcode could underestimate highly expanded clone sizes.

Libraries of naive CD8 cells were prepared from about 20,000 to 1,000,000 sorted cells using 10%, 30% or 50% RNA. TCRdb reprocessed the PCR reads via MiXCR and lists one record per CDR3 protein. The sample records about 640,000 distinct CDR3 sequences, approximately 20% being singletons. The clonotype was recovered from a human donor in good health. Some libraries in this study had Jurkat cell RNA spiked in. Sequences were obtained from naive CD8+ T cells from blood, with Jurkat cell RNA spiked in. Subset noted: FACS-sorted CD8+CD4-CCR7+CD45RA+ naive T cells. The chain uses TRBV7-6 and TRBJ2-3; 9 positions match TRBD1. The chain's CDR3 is CASSEFGQGFTDTQYF. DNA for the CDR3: TGTGCCAGCAGCGAATTCGGACAGGGGTTCACAGATACGCAGTATTTT.